This TCR beta chain was retrieved from a study of somatic mutations in cytotoxic T cells in rheumatoid arthritis. At the level of the study: At nearly 100% purity, some V beta antibody-stained T-cell populations were flow-sorted, and these included V beta1+ cells that were sequenced for TCRB.

The V and J ends lost 1 base and 0 bases respectively, with 7 bases between them. Germline V gives CDR1 SGHTA, CDR2 FQGNSA. The CDR3 sequence is 15 residues long. Isolation of the CD4+ and CD8+ populations was accomplished via positive magnetic bead selection, with purity assessed by flow cytometry. The assay was immunoSEQ multiplex PCR, and TCRdb's table has in-frame clones only and misses some. The table records about 20,000 clones, 70% to 90% of them present only once. The TCR sequence derives from a woman between 50 and 59 years old in good health. The rearrangement uses TRBV7-2 and TRBJ1-3; D not certain. Sequenced material: CD8+ T cells sorted from blood. CDR3 in amino acids: CASSLGELSGNTIYF. CDR3 in DNA: TGTGCCAGCAGCTTAGGGGAGCTCTCTGGAAACACCATATATTTT.